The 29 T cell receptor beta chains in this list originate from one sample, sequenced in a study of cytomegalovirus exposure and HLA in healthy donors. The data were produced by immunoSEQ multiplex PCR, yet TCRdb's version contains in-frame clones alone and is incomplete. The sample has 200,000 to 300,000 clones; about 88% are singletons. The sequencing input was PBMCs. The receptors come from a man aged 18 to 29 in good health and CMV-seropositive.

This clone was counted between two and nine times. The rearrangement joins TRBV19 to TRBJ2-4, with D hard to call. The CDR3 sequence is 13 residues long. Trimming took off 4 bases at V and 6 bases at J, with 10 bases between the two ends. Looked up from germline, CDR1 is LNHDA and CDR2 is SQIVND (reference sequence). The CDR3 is CASSTDEANIQYF. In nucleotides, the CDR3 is TGTGCCAGTAGTACGGACGAAGCAAACATTCAGTACTTC.

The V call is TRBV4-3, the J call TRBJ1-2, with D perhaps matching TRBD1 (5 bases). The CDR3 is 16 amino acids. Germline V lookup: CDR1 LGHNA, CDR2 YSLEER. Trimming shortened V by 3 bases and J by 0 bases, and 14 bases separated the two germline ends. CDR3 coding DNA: TGCGCCAGCAGCCACCTTCTTTCGACAGCTAACTATGGCTACACCTTC. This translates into CASSHLLSTANYGYTF.

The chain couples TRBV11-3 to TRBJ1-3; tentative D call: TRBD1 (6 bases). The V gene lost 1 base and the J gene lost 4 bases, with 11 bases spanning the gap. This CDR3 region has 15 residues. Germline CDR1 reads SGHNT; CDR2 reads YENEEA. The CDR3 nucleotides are TGTGCCAGCAGCTTAGCGACAGGTTCCGGAAACACCATATATTTT. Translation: CASSLATGSGNTIYF.

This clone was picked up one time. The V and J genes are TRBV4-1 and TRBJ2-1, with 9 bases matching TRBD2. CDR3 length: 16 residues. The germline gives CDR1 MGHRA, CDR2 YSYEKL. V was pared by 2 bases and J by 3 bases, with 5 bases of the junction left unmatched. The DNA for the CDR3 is TGCGCCAGCAGCCAACTGGCTAGCGGGGACTACAATGAGCAGTTCTTC. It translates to CASSQLASGDYNEQFF.

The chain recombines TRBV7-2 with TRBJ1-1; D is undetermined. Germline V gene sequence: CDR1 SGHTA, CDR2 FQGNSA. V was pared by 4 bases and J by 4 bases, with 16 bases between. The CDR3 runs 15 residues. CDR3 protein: CASSSPVRWGTEAFF. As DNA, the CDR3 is TGTGCCAGCAGCTCCCCCGTGAGGTGGGGCACTGAAGCTTTCTTT.

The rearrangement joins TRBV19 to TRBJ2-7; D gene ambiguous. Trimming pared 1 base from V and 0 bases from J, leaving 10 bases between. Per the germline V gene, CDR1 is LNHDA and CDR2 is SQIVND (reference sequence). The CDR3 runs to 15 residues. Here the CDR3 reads CASSIGGWSSYEQYF. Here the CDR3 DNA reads TGTGCCAGTAGTATAGGAGGATGGAGCTCCTACGAGCAGTACTTC.

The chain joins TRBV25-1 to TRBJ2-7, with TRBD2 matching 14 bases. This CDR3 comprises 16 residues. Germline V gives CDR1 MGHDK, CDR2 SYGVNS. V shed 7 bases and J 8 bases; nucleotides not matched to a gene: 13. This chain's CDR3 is CASKAPGLAGVMKQYF. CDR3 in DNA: TGTGCCAGCAAAGCCCCGGGACTAGCGGGAGTTATGAAGCAGTACTTC.

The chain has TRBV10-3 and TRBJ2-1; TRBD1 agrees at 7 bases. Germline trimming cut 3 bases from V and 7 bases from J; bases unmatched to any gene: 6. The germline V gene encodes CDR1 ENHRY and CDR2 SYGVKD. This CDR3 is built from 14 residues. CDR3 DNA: TGTGCCATCAGTGACAGGGGGAAAAGGAATGAGCAGTTCTTC. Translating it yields CAISDRGKRNEQFF.

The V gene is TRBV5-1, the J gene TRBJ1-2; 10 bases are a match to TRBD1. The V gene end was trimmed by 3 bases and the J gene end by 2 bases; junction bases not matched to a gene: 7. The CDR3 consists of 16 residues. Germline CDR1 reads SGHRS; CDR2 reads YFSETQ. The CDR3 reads CASSSEGTGENYGYTF. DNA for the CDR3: TGCGCCAGCAGCTCGGAGGGGACAGGGGAAAACTATGGCTACACCTTC.

The CDR3 nucleotides read TGCGCCAGCAGCTTGGACAAGAACACTGAAGCTTTCTTT. Amino acid sequence: CASSLDKNTEAFF. This chain joins TRBV5-1 and TRBJ1-1; no clear D gene. Trimming shortened V by 0 bases and J by 1 base, and 4 bases separated the two germline ends. The CDR3 consists of 13 residues. CDR1 SGHRS and CDR2 YFSETQ come from the germline V gene.

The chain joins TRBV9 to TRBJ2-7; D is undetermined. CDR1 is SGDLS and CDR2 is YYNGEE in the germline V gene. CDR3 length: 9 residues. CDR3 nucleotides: TGTGGGCCCCTCTACGAGCAGTACTTC. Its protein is CGPLYEQYF.

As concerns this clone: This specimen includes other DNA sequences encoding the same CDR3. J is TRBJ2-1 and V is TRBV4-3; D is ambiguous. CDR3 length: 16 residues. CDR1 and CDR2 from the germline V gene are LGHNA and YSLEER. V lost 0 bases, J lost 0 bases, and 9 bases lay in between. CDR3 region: CASSQEGPSSYNEQFF. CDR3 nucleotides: TGCGCCAGCAGCCAAGAAGGGCCAAGCTCCTACAATGAGCAGTTCTTC.

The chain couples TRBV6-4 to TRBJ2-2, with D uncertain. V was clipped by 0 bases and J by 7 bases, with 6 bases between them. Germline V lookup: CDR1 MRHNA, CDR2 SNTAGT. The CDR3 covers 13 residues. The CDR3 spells CASSDSANGELFF. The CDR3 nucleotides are TGTGCCAGCAGTGACTCCGCAAACGGGGAGCTGTTTTTT.

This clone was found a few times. CDR3 amino acids: CASSSGLADDQPQHF. CDR3 coding DNA: TGCGCCAGCAGCTCAGGGTTGGCGGACGATCAGCCCCAGCATTTT. This chain joins TRBV5-1 and TRBJ1-5; possibly TRBD1 for D (5 bases). The V gene's germline CDR1 is SGHRS and CDR2 YFSETQ. V was cut by 3 bases and J by 5 bases, with 15 bases left in between. CDR3 length: 15 amino acids.

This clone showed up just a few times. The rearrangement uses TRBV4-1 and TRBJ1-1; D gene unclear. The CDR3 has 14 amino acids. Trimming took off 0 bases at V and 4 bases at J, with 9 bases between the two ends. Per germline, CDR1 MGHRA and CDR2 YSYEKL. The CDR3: CASSQDKVATEAFF. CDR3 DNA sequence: TGCGCCAGCAGCCAAGATAAGGTGGCCACTGAAGCTTTCTTT.

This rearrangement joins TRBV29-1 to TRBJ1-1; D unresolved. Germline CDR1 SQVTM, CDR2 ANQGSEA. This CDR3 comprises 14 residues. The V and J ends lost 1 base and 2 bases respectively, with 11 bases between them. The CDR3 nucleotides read TGCAGCGTTGAAGTGGGCGCAGCTAACACTGAAGCTTTCTTT. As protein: CSVEVGAANTEAFF.

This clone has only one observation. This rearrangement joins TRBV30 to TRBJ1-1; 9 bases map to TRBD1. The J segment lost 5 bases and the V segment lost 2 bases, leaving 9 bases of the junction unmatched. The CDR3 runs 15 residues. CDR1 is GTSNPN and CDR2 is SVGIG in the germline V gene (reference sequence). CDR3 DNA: TGTGCCTGGAGTCCCCGGGACAGGGTAAGAACTGAAGCTTTCTTT. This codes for CAWSPRDRVRTEAFF.

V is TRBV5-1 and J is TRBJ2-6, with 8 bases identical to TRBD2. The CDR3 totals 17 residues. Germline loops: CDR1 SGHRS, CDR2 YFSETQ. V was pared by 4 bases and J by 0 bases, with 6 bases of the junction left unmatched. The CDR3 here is CASSSGGVSSGANVLTF. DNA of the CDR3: TGCGCCAGCAGCAGCGGGGGCGTGAGCTCTGGGGCCAACGTCCTGACTTTC.

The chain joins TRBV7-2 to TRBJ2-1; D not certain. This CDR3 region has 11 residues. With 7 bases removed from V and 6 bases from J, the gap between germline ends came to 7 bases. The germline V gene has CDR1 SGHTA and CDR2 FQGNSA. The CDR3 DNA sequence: TGTGCCAGCAACGACGGCAATGAGCAGTTCTTC. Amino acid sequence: CASNDGNEQFF.

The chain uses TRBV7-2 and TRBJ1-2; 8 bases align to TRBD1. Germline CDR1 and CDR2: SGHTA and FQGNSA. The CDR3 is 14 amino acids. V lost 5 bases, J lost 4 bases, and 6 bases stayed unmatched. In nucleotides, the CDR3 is TGTGCCAGCAGCCGAAACAGGGGGGGCTATGGCTACACCTTC. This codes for CASSRNRGGYGYTF.

CDR3 residues: CASSLWALDEQYF. The CDR3 region has the DNA TGTGCCAGCAGTTTATGGGCTCTCGACGAGCAGTACTTC. J is TRBJ2-7 and V is TRBV28; D remains ambiguous. CDR1 and CDR2 (germline): MDHEN, SYDVKM. This CDR3 comprises 13 residues. V lost 0 bases, J lost 5 bases, and 8 bases lay in between.

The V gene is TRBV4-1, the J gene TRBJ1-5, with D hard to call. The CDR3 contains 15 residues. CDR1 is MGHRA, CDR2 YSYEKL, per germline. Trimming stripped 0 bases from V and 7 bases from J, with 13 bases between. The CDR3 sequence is CASSQDEVTWQPQHF. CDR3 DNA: TGCGCCAGCAGCCAAGATGAGGTTACTTGGCAGCCCCAGCATTTT.

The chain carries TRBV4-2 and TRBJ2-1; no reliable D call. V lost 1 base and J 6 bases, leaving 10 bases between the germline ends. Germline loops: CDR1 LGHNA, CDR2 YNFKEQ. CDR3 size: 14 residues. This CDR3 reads CASSQGTALNEQFF. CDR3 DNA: TGTGCCAGCAGCCAAGGTACAGCTCTCAATGAGCAGTTCTTC.

CDR3 bases: TGCGCCAGCAGCCCATCCGGGACACTTCCTAACCATGAGCAGTTCTTC. This sequence encodes CASSPSGTLPNHEQFF. The chain links TRBV4-1 to TRBJ2-1, with D perhaps matching TRBD1 (6 bases). V was shortened by 4 bases and J by 8 bases, with 21 bases between the two germline ends. Germline V gene lookup returns CDR1 MGHRA and CDR2 YSYEKL. CDR3 length equals 16 residues.

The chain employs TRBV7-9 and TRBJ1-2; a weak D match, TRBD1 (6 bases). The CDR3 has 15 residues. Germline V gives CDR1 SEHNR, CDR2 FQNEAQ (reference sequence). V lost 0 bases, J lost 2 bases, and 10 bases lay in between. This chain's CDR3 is CASSLARGANYGYTF. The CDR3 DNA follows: TGTGCCAGCAGCTTAGCTCGGGGGGCAAACTATGGCTACACCTTC.

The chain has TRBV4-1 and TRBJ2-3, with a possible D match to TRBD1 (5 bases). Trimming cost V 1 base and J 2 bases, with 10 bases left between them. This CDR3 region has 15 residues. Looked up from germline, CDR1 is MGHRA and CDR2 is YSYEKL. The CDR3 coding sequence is TGCGCCAGCAGCCAAGGACAGAGTTCCACAGATACGCAGTATTTT. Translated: CASSQGQSSTDTQYF.

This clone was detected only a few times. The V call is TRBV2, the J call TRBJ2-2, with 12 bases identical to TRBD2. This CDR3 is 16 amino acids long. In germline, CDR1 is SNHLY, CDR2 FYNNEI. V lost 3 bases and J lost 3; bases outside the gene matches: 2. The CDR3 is CASSERLAGDTGELFF. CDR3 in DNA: TGTGCCAGCAGTGAGCGACTAGCGGGGGACACCGGGGAGCTGTTTTTT. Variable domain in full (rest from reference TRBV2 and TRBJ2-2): EPEVTQTPSHQVTQMGQEVILRCVPISNHLYFYWYRQILGQKVEFLVSFYNNEISEKSEIFDDQFSVERPDGSNFTLKIRSTKLEDSAMYFCASSERLAGDTGELFFGEGSRLTVL.

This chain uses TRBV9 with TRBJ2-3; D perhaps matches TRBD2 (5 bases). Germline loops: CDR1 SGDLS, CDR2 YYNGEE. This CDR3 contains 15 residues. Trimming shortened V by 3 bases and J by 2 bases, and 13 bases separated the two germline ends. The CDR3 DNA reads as TGTGCCAGCAGCGAACCGGGGTTTTCCACAGATACGCAGTATTTT. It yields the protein CASSEPGFSTDTQYF. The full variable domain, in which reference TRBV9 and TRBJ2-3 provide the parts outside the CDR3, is DSGVTQTPKHLITATGQRVTLRCSPRSGDLSVYWYQQSLDQGLQFLIQYYNGEERAKGNILERFSAQQFPDLHSELNLSSLELGDSALYFCASSEPGFSTDTQYFGPGTRLTVL.

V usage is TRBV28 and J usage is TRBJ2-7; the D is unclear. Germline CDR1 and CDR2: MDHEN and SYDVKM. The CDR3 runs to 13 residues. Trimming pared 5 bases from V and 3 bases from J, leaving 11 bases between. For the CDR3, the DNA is TGTGCCAGCAGTCCCGACGGAATCTACGAGCAGTACTTC. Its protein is CASSPDGIYEQYF.